Following are 30 T cell receptor beta chains from one sample sequenced in a study of cytomegalovirus exposure and HLA in healthy donors. Primers: 60 Vbeta forward and 13 Jbeta reverse. Generated by immunoSEQ multiplex PCR, the TCRdb table keeps only in-frame clones and is missing some. The table has fewer than 200,000 clones, roughly 90% seen once. Sequenced material: PBMCs. These receptors were taken from a boy between 2 and 15 years old in good health and CMV-seronegative.

The CDR3 reads CASSWGDLSTDTQYF. The CDR3 DNA reads as TGTGCCAGCAGTTGGGGGGACCTAAGCACAGATACGCAGTATTTT. This sequence joins TRBV9 and TRBJ2-3, with D tentatively TRBD2 (6 bases). Germline V gene lookup returns CDR1 SGDLS and CDR2 YYNGEE. Deletions cut 5 bases from V and 0 bases from J, with 13 bases between. The CDR3 is 15 amino acids.

This clone was found a few times. The chain recombines TRBV10-1 with TRBJ2-7; possible D gene TRBD1, 6 bases. The germline V and J ends were trimmed by 5 bases and 5 bases, with 13 bases remaining between them. Germline loops: CDR1 WNHNN, CDR2 SYGVQD (reference sequence). The CDR3 is made up of 13 amino acids. CDR3 sequence: CASSNQGLHEQYF. The CDR3 bases are TGCGCCAGCAGTAACCAGGGGTTACACGAGCAGTACTTC.

This chain links TRBV18 with TRBJ1-3; D is uncertain. The CDR3 consists of 17 residues. CDR1 is KGHSH and CDR2 is LQKENI in the germline V gene. Trimming pared 2 bases from V and 4 bases from J, leaving 18 bases between. The CDR3 region has the DNA TGTGCCAGCTCACCAGGCTTTGCGGGGAACGGAGGAAACACCATATATTTT. Protein product: CASSPGFAGNGGNTIYF.

This clone has just a few counts. This chain connects TRBV7-2 to TRBJ1-2; 8 nucleotides match TRBD1. Looked up from germline, CDR1 is SGHTA and CDR2 is FQGNSA. With V trimmed by 5 bases and J by 2 bases, 7 bases remained unmatched. The CDR3 runs 15 residues. The CDR3 region is CASSPRQGSNYGYTF. CDR3 DNA: TGTGCCAGCAGCCCCAGACAGGGGTCGAACTATGGCTACACCTTC.

This chain joins TRBV14 and TRBJ2-7; perhaps TRBD1 as D (6 bases). The CDR3 is 14 residues long. CDR1 SGHDN and CDR2 FVKESK come from the germline V gene. V was shortened by 1 base and J by 3 bases, with 10 bases between the two germline ends. The CDR3 reads CASSQGLGGYEQYF. Written as DNA, the CDR3 is TGTGCCAGCAGCCAAGGGTTAGGGGGCTACGAGCAGTACTTC.

V and J are TRBV6-5 and TRBJ1-5; 7 bases match TRBD1. Trimming took 10 bases from V and 1 from J; bases not matched to a gene: 1. CDR1 is MNHEY, CDR2 SVGAGI, per germline. The CDR3 length is 12 residues. The CDR3 loop reads CATQGSNQPQHF. CDR3 bases: TGTGCCACACAGGGGAGCAATCAGCCCCAGCATTTT.

The rearrangement joins TRBV5-1 to TRBJ2-1, with 8 bases that match TRBD2. This CDR3 is 14 amino acids long. Trimming took 6 bases from V and 4 from J; bases not matched to a gene: 6. CDR1 and CDR2 from the germline V gene are SGHRS and YFSETQ. CDR3 DNA: TGCGCCAGCACCCCGGGGGGGAGGTACAATGAGCAGTTCTTC. Its translation: CASTPGGRYNEQFF.

The chain has TRBV29-1 and TRBJ2-7; 11 bases align to TRBD2. Trimming removed 4 bases from V and 3 bases from J; junction bases left unmatched: 5. This CDR3 is built from 14 residues. Germline V lookup: CDR1 SQVTM, CDR2 ANQGSEA. In nucleotides, the CDR3 is TGCAGCGTTGGGTACCTAGCGGGGGGCTACGAGCAGTACTTC. Protein: CSVGYLAGGYEQYF.

This clone occurred once. V is TRBV18 and J is TRBJ2-5, with TRBD1 identical over 9 bases. The DNA end is more similar to TRBJ2-7, so the J call may be wrong. CDR1 and CDR2 (germline): KGHSH, LQKENI. CDR3 length equals 17 residues. The CDR3 reads CASSLLGTGQLSYEQYF. CDR3 nucleotide sequence: TGTGCCAGCTCACTCCTCGGGACAGGGCAACTATCCTACGAGCAGTACTTC.

This chain uses TRBV15 with TRBJ2-5, with 9 bases that match TRBD1. Germline lookup yields CDR1 LNHNV and CDR2 YYDKDF (reference sequence). The CDR3 extends over 16 amino acids. Unmatched junction bases numbered 3, after V lost 0 bases and J lost 1 base. This chain's CDR3 is CATSREGQGSQETQYF. The CDR3, as DNA: TGTGCCACCAGCAGAGAGGGACAGGGCTCCCAAGAGACCCAGTACTTC.

This chain uses TRBV19 with TRBJ1-2; no definite D call. Germline V gene lookup returns CDR1 LNHDA and CDR2 SQIVND (reference sequence). The length of the CDR3 is 15 residues. The V and J ends lost 3 bases and 4 bases respectively, with 15 bases between them. The CDR3 here is CASSIISNSGYGYTF. DNA of the CDR3: TGTGCCAGTAGTATCATCTCCAATAGTGGCTATGGCTACACCTTC.

The V and J genes are TRBV28 and TRBJ1-5; the D gene is possibly TRBD1 (6 bases). The V gene lost 10 bases and the J gene lost 5 bases, with 18 bases spanning the gap. This CDR3 contains 14 residues. Germline lookup yields CDR1 MDHEN and CDR2 SYDVKM. The CDR3 sequence: CAIKSGTNYQPQHF. The DNA for the CDR3 is TGTGCCATAAAGTCCGGGACAAACTATCAGCCCCAGCATTTT.

The chain joins TRBV29-1 to TRBJ2-5; tentative D call: TRBD1 (6 bases). The assigned J gene may be wrong: the sequence end matches TRBJ2-7 better. This CDR3 contains 13 residues. Germline V gene lookup returns CDR1 SQVTM and CDR2 ANQGSEA. CDR3 DNA: TGCAGCGTTGAGGGACACCGCAGCTACGAGCAGTACTTC. This codes for CSVEGHRSYEQYF.

The chain joins TRBV6-1 to TRBJ1-1; unclear D gene. The CDR3 loop spans 14 amino acids. Germline V CDR1 and CDR2: MNHNS, SASEGT. Deletions cut 4 bases from V and 2 bases from J, with 11 bases between. DNA for the CDR3: TGTGCCAGCAGTGTCGATCAGGAAAACACTGAAGCTTTCTTT. This gives the protein CASSVDQENTEAFF.

The chain uses TRBV4-1 and TRBJ2-7; 13 positions agree with TRBD2. Germline loops: CDR1 MGHRA, CDR2 YSYEKL. J gave up 6 bases and V 1 base, and 3 bases lay outside the gene matches. The length of the CDR3 is 15 residues. The CDR3, as DNA: TGCGCCAGCAGCCAAGGGACTAGCGGGAGCCCCGAGCAGTACTTC. Residues: CASSQGTSGSPEQYF.

The rearrangement links TRBV5-1 to TRBJ1-3, with D maybe TRBD1 (6 bases). Germline lookup yields CDR1 SGHRS and CDR2 YFSETQ. The CDR3 is 17 amino acids. V lost 3 bases and J 0 bases, leaving 16 bases between the germline ends. As DNA, the CDR3 is TGCGCCAGCAGCTCCCTACAGGGTCCCCCCTCTGGAAACACCATATATTTT. This gives the protein CASSSLQGPPSGNTIYF.

V is TRBV9 and J is TRBJ1-1; D is possibly TRBD1 (6 bases). The length of the CDR3 is 15 residues. With 0 bases removed from V and 0 bases from J, the gap between germline ends came to 9 bases. Germline V gene lookup returns CDR1 SGDLS and CDR2 YYNGEE. The CDR3 region has the DNA TGTGCCAGCAGCGTAGCCACAGGGCTGAACACTGAAGCTTTCTTT. Amino acid sequence: CASSVATGLNTEAFF.

DNA for the CDR3: TGCGCCAGCAAGGGGTTTAGAGAGCGGGGAGCCTACGAGCAGTACTTC. It codes for CASKGFRERGAYEQYF. V is TRBV10-1 and J is TRBJ2-7; 7 nucleotides line up with TRBD2. The trim removed 7 bases at V and 2 bases at J, leaving 14 bases unmatched. This CDR3 has 16 residues. CDR1 is WNHNN, CDR2 SYGVQD, per germline (reference sequence).

This rearrangement joins TRBV7-9 to TRBJ1-1; TRBD1 aligns across 10 bases. The CDR3 spans 17 residues. J gave up 0 bases and V 5 bases, and 9 bases lay outside the gene matches. CDR1 and CDR2 from the germline V gene are SEHNR and FQNEAQ (reference sequence). CDR3 in DNA: TGTGCCAGCAGCCCAACCGGGACAGGGGCGATGAACACTGAAGCTTTCTTT. Amino acid sequence: CASSPTGTGAMNTEAFF.

This chain links TRBV2 with TRBJ2-4; TRBD1 matches at 10 bases. Germline trimming cut 10 bases from V and 8 bases from J; bases unmatched to any gene: 5. The CDR3 is made up of 12 amino acids. Germline V lookup: CDR1 SNHLY, CDR2 FYNNEI. In DNA, the CDR3 is TGTGCCACCCGGGACAGGGGACACATTCAGTACTTC. Amino acid sequence: CATRDRGHIQYF.

V and J are TRBV4-1 and TRBJ2-7; D might be TRBD2 (7 bases). This CDR3 region has 17 residues. Germline values: CDR1 MGHRA, CDR2 YSYEKL. V was cut by 4 bases and J by 6 bases, with 25 bases left in between. CDR3 residues: CASSPRGQGGGGVEQYF. The CDR3 region has the DNA TGCGCCAGCAGCCCAAGAGGGCAGGGAGGGGGAGGGGTCGAGCAGTACTTC.

This chain's CDR3 is CASSDMGQHYEQYF. The CDR3 coding sequence is TGTGCCAGCAGTGACATGGGACAGCACTACGAGCAGTACTTC. This chain joins TRBV2 and TRBJ2-7; 7 nucleotides match TRBD1. The CDR3 loop spans 14 amino acids. The ends lost 3 bases at V and 3 bases at J; junction bases unmatched: 5. Germline V gene lookup returns CDR1 SNHLY and CDR2 FYNNEI.

The CDR3 nucleotides read TGTGCCACCAGCAGCCGAGACAGGTTTCTAGGCAATCAGCCCCAGCATTTT. Translating gives CATSSRDRFLGNQPQHF. This rearrangement joins TRBV15 to TRBJ1-5, with TRBD1 as a possible D gene (6 bases). Trimming took off 3 bases at V and 2 bases at J, with 17 bases between the two ends. Germline values: CDR1 LNHNV, CDR2 YYDKDF (reference sequence). This CDR3 has 17 amino acids.

On this clone itself: One end of the junction does not line up with germline, which may come from a read error. This chain connects TRBV19 to TRBJ2-6; D not resolved. The CDR3 runs 16 residues. The V gene's germline CDR1 is LNHDA and CDR2 SQIVND (reference sequence). The CDR3 loop is CAGRREASSGANVLTF. In nucleotides, the CDR3 is TGTGCCGGTAGAAGAGAGGCCAGCTCTGGGGCCAACGTCCTGACTTTC.

This clone has just a few counts. The gene calls are TRBV5-8 and TRBJ2-1; 8 bases fit TRBD1. With 4 bases clipped from V and 13 bases from J, the junction kept 4 bases outside the gene matches. The CDR3 sequence is 11 residues long. Germline CDR1 and CDR2: SGHTS and YDEGEE. The chain's CDR3 is CASSPDRGQFF. In DNA, the CDR3 is TGTGCCAGCAGCCCCGACAGGGGCCAGTTCTTC.

This chain uses TRBV28 with TRBJ2-5, with 7 bases matching TRBD1. TRBJ2-7 matches the DNA end more closely, so the J call is doubtful. The CDR3 is made up of 15 amino acids. Germline values: CDR1 MDHEN, CDR2 SYDVKM. For the CDR3, the DNA is TGTGCCAGCAGTGCCCGGGACAGTGTCTCCTACGAGCAGTACTTC. Amino acid sequence: CASSARDSVSYEQYF.

The chain links TRBV7-8 to TRBJ1-3; D remains ambiguous. Per the germline V gene, CDR1 is SGHVS and CDR2 is FQNEAQ. The CDR3 has 15 residues. Trimming stripped 2 bases from V and 2 bases from J, with 10 bases between. CDR3 DNA sequence: TGTGCCAGCAGCTTAAAACCGACTCCTGGAAACACCATATATTTT. This encodes CASSLKPTPGNTIYF.

The chain combines TRBV19 with TRBJ2-2; possible D gene TRBD2, 7 bases. From germline, CDR1 is LNHDA and CDR2 SQIVND (reference sequence). This CDR3 contains 13 residues. Trimming took 6 bases from V and 6 from J, leaving 11 bases between them. The CDR3 DNA reads as TGTGCCAGTAGGGGAGGGGGGGCCGGGGAGCTGTTTTTT. Translation gives CASRGGGAGELFF.

The chain couples TRBV27 to TRBJ2-1; the match to TRBD2 covers 11 bases. The junction had 6 bases not matched to a gene; V was cut back by 2 bases and J by 6 bases. The CDR3 totals 16 residues. Per germline, CDR1 MNHEY and CDR2 SMNVEV (reference sequence). The chain's CDR3 is CASSLIAGGPSNEQFF. The CDR3 DNA is TGTGCCAGCAGTTTAATAGCGGGGGGGCCTTCCAATGAGCAGTTCTTC.

This rearrangement joins TRBV18 to TRBJ2-4; D is possibly TRBD1 (6 bases). The CDR3 is made up of 18 amino acids. From germline, CDR1 is KGHSH and CDR2 LQKENI. Trimming removed 5 bases from V and 1 base from J, with 21 bases in between. CDR3 coding DNA: TGTGCCAGCTCAGCCGGTCCGGGACACACTAGGGCCAAAAACATTCAGTACTTC. Its protein is CASSAGPGHTRAKNIQYF.